Below, 14 T cell receptor beta chains from the same sample are listed, as sequenced in a study of blood T cell repertoires in COVID-19. TCRdb's copy holds only in-frame clones and misses some; the assay was immunoSEQ multiplex PCR. Of some 150,000 clones listed, roughly 82% were seen once; the top ten hold around 7.2%. The sequenced sample was peripheral blood. All receptors derive from a woman aged 45-59 years in a cohort sampled during active or convalescent COVID-19.

The sample holds one count of this clone. CDR3 DNA: TGTGCCAGCAGTTCCGGGACAGGGGGGGATCAGCCCCAGCATTTT. It is translated as CASSSGTGGDQPQHF. This sequence joins TRBV6-2 or TRBV6-3 and TRBJ1-5; 11 bases line up with TRBD1. The V gene end was trimmed by 4 bases and the J gene end by 5 bases; junction bases not matched to a gene: 4. This CDR3 is 15 amino acids long. Germline V gene lookup returns CDR1 MNHEY and CDR2 SVGEGT.

The chain couples TRBV6-2 or TRBV6-3 to TRBJ1-2; 7 nucleotides align to TRBD1. The CDR3 runs to 15 residues. In germline, CDR1 is MNHEY, CDR2 SVGEGT. The junction had 2 bases not matched to a gene; V was cut back by 0 bases and J by 1 base. This chain's CDR3 is CASSYSQGVNYGYTF. The DNA of the CDR3 is TGTGCCAGCAGTTACTCCCAGGGGGTTAACTATGGCTACACCTTC.

V and J are TRBV27 and TRBJ1-2; D might be TRBD1 (6 bases). V was cut by 0 bases and J by 4 bases, with 15 bases left in between. Germline CDR1 and CDR2: MNHEY and SMNVEV (reference sequence). CDR3 length: 16 amino acids. CDR3 DNA sequence: TGTGCCAGCAGTTTATCGATGCTGGGGGCAGGCTATGGCTACACCTTC. Translation gives CASSLSMLGAGYGYTF.

The chain is built from TRBV9 and TRBJ1-1; possible D gene TRBD1, 5 bases. CDR1 is SGDLS, CDR2 YYNGEE, per germline. Trimming pared 4 bases from V and 5 bases from J, leaving 12 bases between. The CDR3 covers 13 residues. This CDR3 is CASSPIGGTEAFF. The CDR3 DNA follows: TGTGCCAGCAGCCCGATCGGGGGGACTGAAGCTTTCTTT.

This chain joins TRBV7-3 and TRBJ2-5; 9 positions agree with TRBD2. After removal of 4 bases from V and 5 bases from J, the junction contained 5 bases not matched to a gene. Per germline, CDR1 SGHTA and CDR2 FQGTGA. CDR3 length: 14 amino acids. The CDR3 loop is CASSSGLAVETQYF. In nucleotides, the CDR3 is TGTGCCAGCAGCTCGGGACTAGCAGTGGAGACCCAGTACTTC.

The V and J genes are TRBV2 and TRBJ1-5; D may be TRBD1 (6 bases). With 2 bases removed from V and 5 bases from J, the gap between germline ends came to 16 bases. The CDR3 consists of 16 residues. Germline V lookup: CDR1 SNHLY, CDR2 FYNNEI. CDR3 DNA sequence: TGTGCCAGCAGTGAATCTGGAAGGACAGATCATCAGCCCCAGCATTTT. Translation gives CASSESGRTDHQPQHF.

The rearrangement joins TRBV13 to TRBJ1-3, with D perhaps TRBD1 (5 bases). Germline values: CDR1 PRHDT, CDR2 FYEKMQ (reference sequence). This CDR3 region has 16 residues. Trimming took off 5 bases at V and 0 bases at J, with 14 bases between the two ends. The CDR3 reads CASSLEKGYSGNTIYF. The CDR3 nucleotides are TGTGCCAGCAGCCTCGAGAAGGGGTACTCTGGAAACACCATATATTTT.

V usage is TRBV5-1 and J usage is TRBJ2-7; 9 positions agree with TRBD2. CDR1 is SGHRS, CDR2 YFSETQ, per germline. The CDR3 consists of 16 residues. Unmatched junction bases numbered 8, after V lost 1 base and J lost 3 bases. CDR3 region: CASSLSGLAGIYEQYF. The CDR3 DNA is TGCGCCAGCAGCTTGAGTGGGCTAGCGGGGATCTACGAGCAGTACTTC.

This rearrangement joins TRBV7-9 to TRBJ1-3; tentative D call: TRBD1 (6 bases). Per the germline V gene, CDR1 is SEHNR and CDR2 is FQNEAQ (reference sequence). This CDR3 comprises 16 residues. Trimming took 4 bases from V and 6 from J, leaving 19 bases between them. The CDR3 nucleotides read TGTGCCAGCAGCTCATCCAGGGGTGTCTCTCTAAACACCATATATTTT. Translation gives CASSSSRGVSLNTIYF.

V usage is TRBV10-3 and J usage is TRBJ2-6; 10 positions match TRBD1. V was pared by 6 bases and J by 0 bases, with 8 bases of the junction left unmatched. The CDR3 runs 18 residues. Germline CDR1 and CDR2: ENHRY and SYGVKD. In DNA, the CDR3 is TGTGCCATCAGCGGGGGGACAGGGGCTTACTCTGGGGCCAACGTCCTGACTTTC. Protein product: CAISGGTGAYSGANVLTF.

The chain links TRBV5-1 to TRBJ1-6, with 8 nucleotides matching TRBD1. Germline V gene data show CDR1 as SGHRS and CDR2 as YFSETQ. The CDR3 runs to 14 residues. Trimming took 4 bases from V and 7 from J; bases not matched to a gene: 4. The CDR3: CASSRGQVNSPLHF. The CDR3 region has the DNA TGCGCCAGCAGCCGGGGACAGGTAAATTCACCCCTCCACTTT.

The chain joins TRBV5-1 to TRBJ2-5; tentatively, D is TRBD2 (6 bases). Trimming removed 5 bases from V and 7 bases from J, with 18 bases in between. The germline CDR1 and CDR2 sequences are SGHRS and YFSETQ. The CDR3 sequence is 14 residues long. The chain's CDR3 is CASSLGWQGGTQYF. CDR3 nucleotides: TGCGCCAGCAGTCTTGGGTGGCAGGGAGGGACCCAGTACTTC.

J is TRBJ2-2 and V is TRBV15, with TRBD1 matching 7 bases. Looked up from germline, CDR1 is LNHNV and CDR2 is YYDKDF (reference sequence). There are 15 residues in the CDR3. V lost 6 bases and J lost 4; bases outside the gene matches: 8. As DNA, the CDR3 is TGTGCCACCAGACCGGACAGGTTTCCCACCGGGGAGCTGTTTTTT. Translating it yields CATRPDRFPTGELFF.

The rearrangement links TRBV7-3 to TRBJ1-1, with TRBD1 as a possible D gene (5 bases). V was pared by 5 bases and J by 1 base, with 14 bases between. Germline V gene data show CDR1 as SGHTA and CDR2 as FQGTGA. This CDR3 is 15 amino acids long. The CDR3 sequence: CASSIQQVRNTEAFF. The CDR3 nucleotides are TGTGCCAGCAGCATCCAACAGGTCCGGAACACTGAAGCTTTCTTT.